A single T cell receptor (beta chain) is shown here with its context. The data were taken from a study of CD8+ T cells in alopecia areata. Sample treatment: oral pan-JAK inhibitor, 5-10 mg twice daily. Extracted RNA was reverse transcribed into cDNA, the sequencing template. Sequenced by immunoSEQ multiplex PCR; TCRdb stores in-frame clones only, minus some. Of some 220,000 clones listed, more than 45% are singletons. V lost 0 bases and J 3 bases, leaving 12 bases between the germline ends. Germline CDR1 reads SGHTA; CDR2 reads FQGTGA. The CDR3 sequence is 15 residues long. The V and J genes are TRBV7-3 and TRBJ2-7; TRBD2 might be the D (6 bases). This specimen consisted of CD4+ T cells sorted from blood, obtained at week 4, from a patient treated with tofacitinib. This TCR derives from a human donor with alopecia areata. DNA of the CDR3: TGTGCCAGCAGCTTAACGGGGGGAATAGGCTACGAGCAGTACTTC. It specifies CASSLTGGIGYEQYF.